What follows are 21 T cell receptor beta chains derived from one specimen sequenced in a study of control samples from healthy donors and cancer patients (dated by TCRdb to the early 2020s). Library method: the immunoSEQ multiplex PCR assay. Not all clones reach the TCRdb copy of this immuneACCESS table, which keeps in-frame sequences only. Checked studies attribute under half of the gap to unresolved V genes and leave the rest unexplained. The sample table lists some 200,000 clones, around 91% of them with a count of one. Roughly 1.6% of the sample goes to the ten largest clones. Specimen: blood. These receptors came from a woman aged 25 to 45 in good health.

V usage is TRBV28 and J usage is TRBJ2-5; 12 positions agree with TRBD1. V shed 7 bases, J shed 5 bases, and the junction held 8 bases outside the gene matches. The CDR3 totals 15 residues. The germline CDR1 and CDR2 sequences are MDHEN and SYDVKM. The CDR3 reads CASITGTGGAETQYF. The DNA of the CDR3 is TGTGCCAGCATAACCGGGACAGGGGGCGCGGAGACCCAGTACTTC. Variable domain in full (rest from reference TRBV28 and TRBJ2-5): DVKVTQSSRYLVKRTGEKVFLECVQDMDHENMFWYRQDPGLGLRLIYFSYDVKMKEKGDIPEGYSVSREKKERFSLILESASTNQTSMYLCASITGTGGAETQYFGPGTRLLVL.

This clone was picked up one time. The genes are TRBV29-1 and TRBJ1-2; tentatively, D is TRBD1 (5 bases). The germline V and J ends were trimmed by 8 bases and 0 bases, with 13 bases remaining between them. Germline CDR1 and CDR2: SQVTM and ANQGSEA. The CDR3 totals 13 residues. Written as DNA, the CDR3 is TGCAGCTTTACAGGCGCCGCTAACTATGGCTACACCTTC. Its translation: CSFTGAANYGYTF.

The rearrangement links TRBV5-1 to TRBJ2-3; unclear D gene. Germline V gene sequence: CDR1 SGHRS, CDR2 YFSETQ. The CDR3 sequence is 13 residues long. The ends were cut back, 1 base at V and 0 bases at J, with 3 bases in the middle. The DNA for the CDR3 is TGCGCCAGCAGCTTGCACAGCACAGATACGCAGTATTTT. Amino acids: CASSLHSTDTQYF.

The V call is TRBV5-8, the J call TRBJ1-5; no firm D call. The CDR3 length is 15 residues. The V and J ends lost 3 bases and 0 bases respectively, with 10 bases between them. Germline assignment: CDR1 SGHTS and CDR2 YDEGEE. CDR3 DNA: TGTGCCAGCAGCTCCTCATCGGGTAGCAATCAGCCCCAGCATTTT. This gives the protein CASSSSSGSNQPQHF.

The table lists this clone with a count of one. V and J are TRBV28 and TRBJ1-1; TRBD1 agrees at 9 bases. V was pared by 4 bases and J by 5 bases, with 8 bases of the junction left unmatched. CDR1 is MDHEN and CDR2 is SYDVKM in the germline V gene. The CDR3 runs to 15 residues. This chain's CDR3 is CASSSLTGGGTEAFF. The DNA for the CDR3 is TGTGCCAGCAGTTCCCTGACAGGGGGGGGGACTGAAGCTTTCTTT.

This chain joins TRBV9 and TRBJ2-2, with 9 positions matching TRBD2. CDR3 length equals 15 residues. V dropped 0 bases and J dropped 4; count of bases not matched to a gene: 1. Germline CDR1 reads SGDLS; CDR2 reads YYNGEE. The CDR3 DNA reads TGTGCCAGCAGCGTAGGACTAGCGGTCACCGGGGAGCTGTTTTTT. Its translation: CASSVGLAVTGELFF.

The V call is TRBV14, the J call TRBJ1-2, with D unresolved. The CDR3 extends over 13 amino acids. Germline CDR1 and CDR2: SGHDN and FVKESK. The V gene lost 0 bases and the J gene lost 4 bases, with 6 bases spanning the gap. CDR3 loop: CASSQDLAYGYTF. The CDR3 DNA is TGTGCCAGCAGCCAAGATCTCGCCTATGGCTACACCTTC.

This chain uses TRBV18 with TRBJ2-7; TRBD1 agrees at 12 bases. Germline-derived CDR1 and CDR2 are KGHSH and LQKENI. Unmatched junction bases numbered 6, after V lost 5 bases and J lost 4 bases. The CDR3 length is 15 residues. The CDR3 region is CASSARDRGLYEQYF. CDR3 nucleotide sequence: TGTGCCAGCTCAGCCCGGGACAGGGGGCTTTACGAGCAGTACTTC. The full variable domain, rest sourced from reference TRBV18 and TRBJ2-7, is NAGVMQNPRHLVRRRGQEARLRCSPMKGHSHVYWYRQLPEEGLKFMVYLQKENIIDESGMPKERFSAEFPKEGPSILRIQQVVRGDSAAYFCASSARDRGLYEQYFGPGTRLTVT.

The table lists this clone with a count of one. This chain connects TRBV27 to TRBJ1-2, with 7 bases matching TRBD1. The CDR3 extends over 14 amino acids. Germline CDR1 MNHEY, CDR2 SMNVEV (reference sequence). Trimming cost V 6 bases and J 0 bases; bases outside gene matches: 4. DNA for the CDR3: TGTGCCAGCAGCTTTCAGGGGGCTAACTATGGCTACACCTTC. Amino acid sequence: CASSFQGANYGYTF.

This clone has just one count. V is TRBV30 and J is TRBJ2-1, with a tentative D call TRBD2 (6 bases). The ends were cut back, 0 bases at V and 3 bases at J, with 9 bases in the middle. The CDR3 is made up of 14 amino acids. The germline gives CDR1 GTSNPN, CDR2 SVGIG (reference sequence). The CDR3 nucleotides are TGTGCCTGGAGTGTGGCTAGCGTCTACAATGAGCAGTTCTTC. This codes for CAWSVASVYNEQFF.

This clone was counted once. The V call is TRBV7-9, the J call TRBJ1-1; D is uncertain. Between the trimmed V and J ends, which lost 6 bases and 0 bases, there was a span of 14 bases. This CDR3 comprises 15 residues. Germline lookup yields CDR1 SEHNR and CDR2 FQNEAQ (reference sequence). CDR3 in amino acids: CASRPAGPLNTEAFF. The CDR3 DNA reads TGTGCCAGCAGACCCGCCGGACCGTTGAACACTGAAGCTTTCTTT.

This rearrangement joins TRBV5-1 to TRBJ1-1; D unclear. The V end lost 2 bases, the J end lost 2 bases, and 7 bases lay between the germline ends. CDR3 length: 13 residues. CDR1 is SGHRS, CDR2 YFSETQ, per germline. As DNA, the CDR3 is TGCGCCAGCAGCTTACTCGGAAACACTGAAGCTTTCTTT. The encoded protein is CASSLLGNTEAFF.

This chain uses TRBV7-8 with TRBJ1-5; D possibly corresponds to TRBD1 (5 bases). Trimming removed 6 bases from V and 0 bases from J, with 18 bases in between. CDR3 size: 17 residues. Germline CDR1 SGHVS, CDR2 FQNEAQ. The CDR3 loop reads CASSQSFGGISNQPQHF. In nucleotides, the CDR3 is TGTGCCAGCAGTCAGAGTTTCGGGGGAATTAGCAATCAGCCCCAGCATTTT. Based on the CDR3 plus reference TRBV7-8 and TRBJ1-5, the full variable domain is GAGVSQSPRYKVAKRGQDVALRCDPISGHVSLFWYQQALGQGPEFLTYFQNEAQLDKSGLPSDRFFAERPEGSVSTLKIQRTQQEDSAVYLCASSQSFGGISNQPQHFGDGTRLSIL.

This rearrangement joins TRBV7-3 to TRBJ1-1; D call uncertain. Germline V gene lookup returns CDR1 SGHTA and CDR2 FQGTGA. V was shortened by 5 bases and J by 2 bases, with 12 bases between the two germline ends. This CDR3 region has 14 residues. This chain's CDR3 is CASSPQGQNTEAFF. The CDR3 DNA reads as TGTGCCAGCAGCCCACAAGGTCAAAACACTGAAGCTTTCTTT.

The chain's CDR3 is CASSSLAGKSDEQFF. The CDR3 DNA sequence: TGTGCCAGCAGTTCACTAGCGGGAAAGTCGGATGAGCAGTTCTTC. This chain uses TRBV27 with TRBJ2-1; 10 nucleotides agree with TRBD2. Germline V gene data show CDR1 as MNHEY and CDR2 as SMNVEV (reference sequence). This CDR3 comprises 15 residues. V was clipped by 4 bases and J by 8 bases; unmatched bases: 8.

This clone was picked up one time. The CDR3 protein is CATSRDVGGREKLFF. The CDR3 region has the DNA TGTGCCACCAGCAGAGATGTAGGGGGGCGGGAAAAACTGTTTTTT. V gene TRBV15 combines with J gene TRBJ1-4; possibly TRBD1 for D (6 bases). The CDR3 has 15 amino acids. Between the trimmed V and J ends, which lost 0 bases and 8 bases, there was a span of 13 bases. Per germline, CDR1 LNHNV and CDR2 YYDKDF (reference sequence).

The rearrangement uses TRBV6-1 and TRBJ2-7, with 8 bases aligning to TRBD1. The CDR3 consists of 14 residues. The germline CDR1 and CDR2 sequences are MNHNS and SASEGT. V shed 0 bases, J shed 2 bases, and the junction held 0 bases outside the gene matches. The DNA of the CDR3 is TGTGCCAGCAGTGAAGCGGACAGGGCCTACGAGCAGTACTTC. This encodes CASSEADRAYEQYF.

On this clone itself: Other DNA sequences from this sample encode an identical CDR3 as well. The chain recombines TRBV5-6 with TRBJ1-3, with 7 positions matching TRBD1. The CDR3 has 16 residues. V lost 0 bases and J lost 0; bases outside the gene matches: 3. Germline V CDR1 and CDR2: SGHDT, YYEEEE. CDR3 sequence reads: CASSLGQGVSGNTIYF. DNA of the CDR3: TGTGCCAGCAGCTTGGGACAGGGAGTCTCTGGAAACACCATATATTTT.

This clone showed up just once. This rearrangement joins TRBV27 to TRBJ2-7; the match to TRBD2 covers 13 bases. Germline values: CDR1 MNHEY, CDR2 SMNVEV (reference sequence). The J segment lost 5 bases and the V segment lost 6 bases, leaving 7 bases of the junction unmatched. The CDR3 extends over 15 amino acids. CDR3 sequence reads: CASRYTSGRDDEQYF. CDR3 nucleotide sequence: TGTGCCAGCAGGTACACTAGCGGGAGGGACGACGAGCAGTACTTC.

The chain employs TRBV25-1 and TRBJ1-2; D may be TRBD1 (6 bases). The CDR3 loop spans 14 amino acids. V lost 5 bases and J 2 bases, leaving 12 bases between the germline ends. Germline CDR1 and CDR2: MGHDK and SYGVNS. The CDR3 is CASSTQGFNYGYTF. The CDR3 DNA reads as TGTGCCAGCAGTACACAGGGTTTCAACTATGGCTACACCTTC.

The chain has TRBV30 and TRBJ2-1; TRBD1 matches at 10 bases. Germline trimming cut 2 bases from V and 5 bases from J; bases unmatched to any gene: 6. CDR1 GTSNPN and CDR2 SVGIG come from the germline V gene (reference sequence). The CDR3 runs to 15 residues. The CDR3 loop reads CAWSPDRGNDNEQFF. DNA of the CDR3: TGTGCCTGGAGTCCGGACAGGGGGAATGACAATGAGCAGTTCTTC.